This T cell receptor beta chain was recovered during a study of response to subunit inactivated influenza vaccine. TCRdb re-analysed the RT-PCR reads in MiXCR, keeping a single row per CDR3 protein. The sample lists around 520,000 distinct CDR3 sequences; roughly 25% were seen once. Study outcomes and limitations: After each seasonal influenza vaccination, few new T cells are recruited, the authors suggested.

Germline lookup yields CDR1 DFQATT and CDR2 SNEGSKA (reference sequence). The CDR3 is made up of 13 amino acids. The V gene end was trimmed by 5 bases and the J gene end by 4 bases; junction bases not matched to a gene: 2. Concerning this clonotype itself: The antigen is unknown.

The sequencing used CD4+ T cells sorted from PBMCs, collected roughly 5 days after vaccination. The receptor was isolated from a man aged 45 to 65 who received an inactivated influenza vaccine. The V and J genes are TRBV20-1 and TRBJ2-1; 10 nucleotides align to TRBD2. The DNA of the CDR3 is TGCAGTGCTGTAGCGGGAGGATACAATGAGCAGTTCTTC. It encodes CSAVAGGYNEQFF.